This TCR beta chain emerged from a study of T-cell reconstitution after alpha-beta-depleted transplantation in children. Study observations and caveats: At one year after transplant, newly produced T cells mostly accounted for T-cell counts and diversity. Expanded graft clones, several hundred of them, were reportedly the source of alpha-beta T cells about two months after transplant.

V was pared by 6 bases and J by 0 bases, with 12 bases between. CDR1 MNHNS and CDR2 SASEGT come from the germline V gene. The CDR3 runs to 14 residues. About this clonotype: Its cognate antigen is unknown.

During its preparation, the TCRbeta library received unique molecular identifiers. TCRdb passed the PCR reads through MiXCR, listing each CDR3 protein once. This sample has about 900,000 distinct CDR3 sequences; under 30% occur once, and the top ten carry around 30%. The material was PBMCs, mostly from graft donor cells, obtained 360 days after TCRalphabeta/CD19-depleted stem cell transplant. This chain connects TRBV6-1 to TRBJ2-7, with D tentatively TRBD1 (6 bases). The clonotype comes from a boy in the first two years of life who had a stem cell transplant for SCID, so the T cells may come from the graft donor. Here the CDR3 reads CASSSGVTSYEQYF. The CDR3 region has the DNA TGTGCCAGCAGCTCAGGGGTAACCTCCTACGAGCAGTACTTC.